This T cell receptor (beta chain) was captured in a study of shared clonotypes between healthy human individuals. Assay: immunoSEQ multiplex PCR; the TCRdb copy retains only in-frame clones and omits some. The sample contains 2 million to 2.5 million clones, approximately 93% of which appear only once. CDR1 is SGHRS, CDR2 YFSETQ, per germline. V dropped 4 bases and J dropped 1 base, with 14 bases sitting between them. The CDR3 sequence is 15 residues long. The origin of this receptor is a man aged 18 to 29 in good health. Some clones in this sample may be carry-over from other donors' samples. The sample taken for sequencing was naive CD4+ T cells from PBMCs. This sample's subset: CD45RA+ positively selected. The rearrangement joins TRBV5-1 to TRBJ2-5; D is unresolved. The CDR3 loop is CASSAGLTGQETQYF. For the CDR3, the DNA is TGCGCCAGCAGCGCAGGTTTGACGGGCCAAGAGACCCAGTACTTC.